What follows are 30 T cell receptor beta chains derived from one specimen sequenced in a study of technical replicates of blood from several donors. Assay: immunoSEQ multiplex PCR; the TCRdb copy retains only in-frame clones and omits some. The sample shows around 86,000 clones, about 96% of them seen only once. The specimen sequenced was T cells isolated from PBMCs. The origin of the receptors is a human donor in good health.

The gene calls are TRBV2 and TRBJ2-5; D remains unclear. V was cut by 6 bases and J by 3 bases, with 8 bases left in between. The germline V gene has CDR1 SNHLY and CDR2 FYNNEI. The CDR3 length is 12 residues. CDR3 coding DNA: TGTGCCAGCAGGTACCGCGAAGAGACCCAGTACTTC. It yields the protein CASRYREETQYF.

This chain uses TRBV4-1 with TRBJ1-5, with D hard to call. Trimming pared 5 bases from V and 0 bases from J, leaving 11 bases between. The CDR3 loop spans 15 amino acids. The germline gives CDR1 MGHRA, CDR2 YSYEKL. CDR3 nucleotides: TGCGCCAGCAGCTCCCTTGAGGATAGCAATCAGCCCCAGCATTTT. This sequence encodes CASSSLEDSNQPQHF.

The rearrangement joins TRBV27 to TRBJ1-1, with TRBD1 matching 10 bases. V lost 7 bases and J lost 5; bases outside the gene matches: 4. The CDR3 length is 13 residues. CDR1 MNHEY and CDR2 SMNVEV come from the germline V gene (reference sequence). CDR3 sequence: CASMGQGYTEAFF. The CDR3 bases are TGTGCCAGCATGGGACAGGGGTATACTGAAGCTTTCTTT.

This chain links TRBV2 with TRBJ2-1; 11 bases agree with TRBD2. Per germline, CDR1 SNHLY and CDR2 FYNNEI. The V segment lost 10 bases and the J segment 5 bases; nucleotides outside the gene matches: 7. This CDR3 contains 14 residues. In nucleotides, the CDR3 is TGTGCCACCGCGGAGACTAGCGGGAACAATGAGCAGTTCTTC. The encoded protein is CATAETSGNNEQFF.

The gene calls are TRBV11-2 and TRBJ1-1; a weak D match, TRBD1 (6 bases). The CDR3 length is 12 residues. The germline V gene encodes CDR1 SGHAT and CDR2 FQNNGV. V was trimmed by 1 base and J by 8 bases, leaving 8 bases between them. The CDR3 loop reads CASSLGQGEAFF. DNA of the CDR3: TGTGCCAGCAGCTTAGGCCAGGGGGAAGCTTTCTTT.

This clone was detected only once. The genes are TRBV6-5 and TRBJ2-7; D perhaps matches TRBD1 (5 bases). V lost 9 bases and J lost 3, with 21 bases in between. Germline V gene sequence: CDR1 MNHEY, CDR2 SVGAGI. The length of the CDR3 is 15 residues. CDR3 residues: CASSSPGRAVYEQYF. Here the CDR3 DNA reads TGTGCCAGTTCCTCCCCGGGCAGGGCAGTCTACGAGCAGTACTTC.

The rearrangement joins TRBV19 to TRBJ1-1; TRBD1 is a possible D gene (6 bases). The germline V gene has CDR1 LNHDA and CDR2 SQIVND (reference sequence). V was shortened by 3 bases and J by 1 base, with 15 bases between the two germline ends. The CDR3 is 16 amino acids. CDR3 nucleotides: TGTGCCAGTAGTATCGGGGGGGGCAGATCGAACACTGAAGCTTTCTTT. Protein sequence: CASSIGGGRSNTEAFF.

The chain carries TRBV6-5 and TRBJ2-2; D is undetermined. CDR3 length: 13 amino acids. The germline gives CDR1 MNHEY, CDR2 SVGAGI. The V and J ends lost 5 bases and 4 bases respectively, with 8 bases between them. The CDR3 loop is CASSPLSTGELFF. CDR3 coding DNA: TGTGCCAGCAGTCCACTATCCACCGGGGAGCTGTTTTTT.

The genes are TRBV5-1 and TRBJ2-7; 10 bases fit TRBD1. The CDR3 is made up of 15 amino acids. CDR1 SGHRS and CDR2 YFSETQ come from the germline V gene. V was clipped by 1 base and J by 4 bases; unmatched bases: 5. This CDR3 is CASSLIGTGEYEQYF. The CDR3 nucleotides are TGCGCCAGCAGCTTGATAGGGACAGGGGAATACGAGCAGTACTTC. Full variable domain (remainder filled in from reference TRBV5-1 and TRBJ2-7): KAGVTQTPRYLIKTRGQQVTLSCSPISGHRSVSWYQQTPGQGLQFLFEYFSETQRNKGNFPGRFSGRQFSNSRSEMNVSTLELGDSALYLCASSLIGTGEYEQYFGPGTRLTVT.

The genes are TRBV30 and TRBJ1-2; 8 positions agree with TRBD1. The V segment lost 5 bases and the J segment 2 bases; nucleotides outside the gene matches: 1. The germline V gene encodes CDR1 GTSNPN and CDR2 SVGIG (reference sequence). The CDR3 has 12 residues. The CDR3 loop reads CAWGDRNYGYTF. CDR3 DNA sequence: TGTGCCTGGGGGGACAGGAACTATGGCTACACCTTC.

This clone was observed once. The chain joins TRBV11-3 to TRBJ1-2; D perhaps matches TRBD1 (5 bases). This CDR3 comprises 12 residues. Trimming took off 4 bases at V and 8 bases at J, with 11 bases between the two ends. The germline V gene encodes CDR1 SGHNT and CDR2 YENEEA. The CDR3 loop is CASSSQGGGYTF. The CDR3 DNA reads TGTGCCAGCAGCTCGCAGGGAGGGGGCTACACCTTC.

This sequence joins TRBV5-1 and TRBJ1-2, with TRBD1 identical over 8 bases. V lost 0 bases, J lost 4 bases, and 5 bases stayed unmatched. The CDR3 has 15 residues. Germline V gene data show CDR1 as SGHRS and CDR2 as YFSETQ. CDR3 sequence: CASSLVVGQGYGYTF. As DNA, the CDR3 is TGCGCCAGCAGCTTGGTGGTCGGACAGGGCTATGGCTACACCTTC.

J is TRBJ2-2 and V is TRBV10-3; 16 nucleotides align to TRBD2. With V trimmed by 7 bases and J by 0 bases, 11 bases remained unmatched. The CDR3 is made up of 20 amino acids. In germline, CDR1 is ENHRY, CDR2 SYGVKD. CDR3 loop: CAIKGLAGGPLAANTGELFF. CDR3 nucleotides: TGTGCCATCAAGGGACTAGCGGGGGGGCCCCTAGCGGCGAACACCGGGGAGCTGTTTTTT.

The chain combines TRBV11-3 with TRBJ2-1; D uncertain. The V gene's germline CDR1 is SGHNT and CDR2 YENEEA. The V end was cut by 0 bases, the J end by 6 bases, with 3 bases between. This CDR3 comprises 12 residues. CDR3 region: CASSLDGNEQFF. The CDR3 nucleotides read TGTGCCAGCAGCTTAGACGGCAATGAGCAGTTCTTC.

Worth noting for this clone: The junction does not match germline at one end; this may be a read error. The rearrangement uses TRBV9 and TRBJ1-1; 9 nucleotides agree with TRBD1. CDR1 is SGDLS and CDR2 is YYNGEE in the germline V gene. CDR3 length equals 16 residues. The CDR3 DNA is TGTGCCAGCAGCGTAGGTACAGGGGGCGCTTGGGATGAAGGTTTCTTT. Amino acids: CASSVGTGGAWDEGFF.

The rearrangement joins TRBV5-5 to TRBJ2-2; 12 nucleotides agree with TRBD2. V dropped 4 bases and J dropped 5; count of bases not matched to a gene: 3. The CDR3 consists of 15 residues. Per germline, CDR1 SGHKS and CDR2 YYEKEE (reference sequence). Here the CDR3 reads CASSDTSGGTGELFF. CDR3 coding DNA: TGTGCCAGCAGCGACACTAGCGGGGGGACCGGGGAGCTGTTTTTT.

The V gene is TRBV10-3, the J gene TRBJ2-5; 11 bases align to TRBD2. The CDR3 has 16 residues. CDR1 and CDR2 (germline): ENHRY, SYGVKD. V lost 4 bases, J lost 2 bases, and 6 bases stayed unmatched. CDR3 in DNA: TGTGCCATCAGTGCCCGTAGCGGGGGGGCTCAAGAGACCCAGTACTTC. It codes for CAISARSGGAQETQYF.

The rearrangement links TRBV19 to TRBJ1-1; D remains unclear. The V end was cut by 6 bases, the J end by 1 base, with 9 bases between. Germline V gives CDR1 LNHDA, CDR2 SQIVND (reference sequence). The length of the CDR3 is 13 residues. The CDR3: CASSAQSNTEAFF. The CDR3 nucleotides read TGTGCCAGTAGCGCACAGTCGAACACTGAAGCTTTCTTT.

V usage is TRBV27 and J usage is TRBJ2-7; 10 nucleotides match TRBD2. Germline assignment: CDR1 MNHEY and CDR2 SMNVEV (reference sequence). The CDR3 loop spans 16 amino acids. V gave up 6 bases and J gave up 2 bases; unmatched junction bases: 10. The CDR3 spells CASSAPRSGRAYEQYF. In DNA form, the CDR3 reads TGTGCCAGCAGCGCCCCCCGGAGCGGGAGGGCCTACGAGCAGTACTTC.

The chain is built from TRBV11-3 and TRBJ2-3; 8 bases map to TRBD2. The CDR3 covers 15 residues. Germline trimming cut 3 bases from V and 2 bases from J; bases unmatched to any gene: 4. Germline V gene sequence: CDR1 SGHNT, CDR2 YENEEA. The CDR3 here is CASSFPGLDTDTQYF. In DNA, the CDR3 is TGTGCCAGCAGCTTCCCGGGACTAGACACAGATACGCAGTATTTT.

The genes are TRBV2 and TRBJ1-1, with 8 bases lining up with TRBD1. Germline assignment: CDR1 SNHLY and CDR2 FYNNEI. The V segment lost 5 bases and the J segment 5 bases; nucleotides outside the gene matches: 10. The CDR3 has 15 residues. The CDR3 DNA follows: TGTGCCAGCAGTACGACAGGGGTGAGTTCTACTGAAGCTTTCTTT. Protein sequence: CASSTTGVSSTEAFF.

The rearrangement links TRBV2 to TRBJ1-4; 7 positions match TRBD1. Germline V gene data show CDR1 as SNHLY and CDR2 as FYNNEI. The junction had 25 bases not matched to a gene; V was cut back by 4 bases and J by 8 bases. CDR3 length: 20 residues. For the CDR3, the DNA is TGTGCCAGCAGTGGGGCCTCGGGACAGCTTAAGAGACCGGAGAGGGAAAAACTGTTTTTT. Translated, it gives CASSGASGQLKRPEREKLFF.

The chain joins TRBV5-1 to TRBJ2-7, with D possibly matching TRBD2 (6 bases). Trimming took off 2 bases at V and 5 bases at J, with 14 bases between the two ends. The CDR3 runs to 14 residues. Looked up from germline, CDR1 is SGHRS and CDR2 is YFSETQ. The CDR3 region has the DNA TGCGCCAGCAGCTTCGGGGGAACCCCTAACGAGCAGTACTTC. Its translation is CASSFGGTPNEQYF.

This clone was observed a single time. The chain joins TRBV5-6 to TRBJ1-5; D is perhaps TRBD1 (5 bases). Germline assignment: CDR1 SGHDT and CDR2 YYEEEE. This CDR3 region has 15 residues. V was pared by 3 bases and J by 5 bases, with 15 bases between. Here the CDR3 reads CASSSQGSGYQPQHF. The CDR3 DNA is TGTGCCAGCAGCTCCCAAGGATCAGGGTATCAGCCCCAGCATTTT.

This sequence joins TRBV7-8 and TRBJ1-5; perhaps TRBD1 as D (6 bases). The CDR3 sequence is 15 residues long. Trimming stripped 4 bases from V and 2 bases from J, with 12 bases between. Per germline, CDR1 SGHVS and CDR2 FQNEAQ. CDR3 coding DNA: TGTGCCAGCAGCTCTACAGGGTATCGCAATCAGCCCCAGCATTTT. Translation gives CASSSTGYRNQPQHF.

The chain links TRBV28 to TRBJ2-7; TRBD2 aligns across 7 bases. This CDR3 region has 15 residues. V was pared by 1 base and J by 2 bases, with 5 bases of the junction left unmatched. Germline V gives CDR1 MDHEN, CDR2 SYDVKM. The CDR3 region is CASSLYVGGTYEQYF. CDR3 in DNA: TGTGCCAGCAGTTTATATGTGGGAGGGACCTACGAGCAGTACTTC.

The V call is TRBV5-4, the J call TRBJ2-1; 9 bases agree with TRBD1. Germline V CDR1 and CDR2: SGHNT, YYREEE (reference sequence). The CDR3 sequence is 14 residues long. With V trimmed by 3 bases and J by 7 bases, 5 bases remained unmatched. CDR3 residues: CASSSGDRVNEQFF. The CDR3 DNA follows: TGTGCCAGCAGCTCCGGGGACAGGGTAAATGAGCAGTTCTTC.

This chain links TRBV7-9 with TRBJ2-3, with 7 bases aligning to TRBD1. CDR3 length: 15 residues. The germline V gene encodes CDR1 SEHNR and CDR2 FQNEAQ (reference sequence). J lost 2 bases, V lost 1 base, and 3 bases had no gene match. CDR3 DNA sequence: TGTGCCAGCAGCTTAGGACAGGGCGACACAGATACGCAGTATTTT. Its protein is CASSLGQGDTDTQYF.

The rearrangement uses TRBV9 and TRBJ2-7, with 7 bases that match TRBD1. From germline, CDR1 is SGDLS and CDR2 YYNGEE. Trimming removed 2 bases from V and 2 bases from J; junction bases left unmatched: 4. This CDR3 has 14 residues. The CDR3 DNA reads TGTGCCAGCAGCGTGGGGACAGACACCTACGAGCAGTACTTC. The encoded protein is CASSVGTDTYEQYF. Combining the CDR3 with reference TRBV9 and TRBJ2-7 gives the whole variable domain DSGVTQTPKHLITATGQRVTLRCSPRSGDLSVYWYQQSLDQGLQFLIQYYNGEERAKGNILERFSAQQFPDLHSELNLSSLELGDSALYFCASSVGTDTYEQYFGPGTRLTVT.

For the CDR3, the DNA is TGTGCCAGTAGAGCTAGCCGGGACAGGGGAGGGGAAGGATACCAGCATTTT. Translation gives CASRASRDRGGEGYQHF. The chain carries TRBV19 and TRBJ1-5; TRBD1 matches 10 bases. This CDR3 contains 17 residues. Germline loops: CDR1 LNHDA, CDR2 SQIVND (reference sequence). V gave up 6 bases and J gave up 12 bases; unmatched junction bases: 20. The full variable domain, with the rest looked up from reference TRBV19 and TRBJ1-5, is DGGITQSPKYLFRKEGQNVTLSCEQNLNHDAMYWYRQDPGQGLRLIYYSQIVNDFQKGDIAEGYSVSREKKESFPLTVTSAQKNPTAFYLCASRASRDRGGEGYQHFGDGTRLSIL.